The text below deals with one T cell receptor beta chain. What it binds is not known. The data originate from a study of CD39 and CD103 CD8 tumor-infiltrating T cells. Study-wide findings and caveats: DP CD8 TILs seemed more oligoclonal than DN, SP and blood memory CD8.

Each sorted subset gave roughly 8,500 to 110,000 cells for genomic DNA. Using immunoSEQ multiplex PCR, the repertoire was profiled, and TCRdb retains in-frame clones only, with some absent. The sample includes some 3,000 clones, about four fifths seen only once; the top ten take 20% to 25%. Patients were not receiving any therapy when their samples were collected. CD39 and CD103 defined DN, SP and DP subsets of CD3+CD4-CD8+CD45RA- TILs. The CDR3 extends over 16 amino acids. V was clipped by 6 bases and J by 6 bases; unmatched bases: 11. The specimen sequenced was CD39- CD103- CD8+ T cells sorted from the tumor. Subset denoted: CD103-CD39- double-negative CD45RA- CD8 T cells. The sequence came from a human donor with head and neck squamous cell carcinoma. This chain uses TRBV23-1 with TRBJ2-3; TRBD1 aligns across 11 bases. TRBV23-1 is designated an ORF whose function remains uncertain. The CDR3 coding sequence is TGCGCCAGCAGCCCCCCGGGGACAGGGGGTTCGGATACGCAGTATTTT. Translation: CASSPPGTGGSDTQYF.